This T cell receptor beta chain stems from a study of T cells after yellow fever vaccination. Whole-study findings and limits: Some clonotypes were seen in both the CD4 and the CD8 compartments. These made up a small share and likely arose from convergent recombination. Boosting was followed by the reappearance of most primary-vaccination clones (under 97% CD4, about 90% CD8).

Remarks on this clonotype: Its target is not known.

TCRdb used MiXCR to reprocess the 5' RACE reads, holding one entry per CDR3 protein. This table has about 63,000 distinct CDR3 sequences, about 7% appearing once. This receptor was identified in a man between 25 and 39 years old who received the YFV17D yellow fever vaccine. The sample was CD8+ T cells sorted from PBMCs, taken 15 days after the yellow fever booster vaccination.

The CDR3 loop reads CAQTSAGTDTQYF. Here the CDR3 DNA reads TGTGCCCAGACTAGCGCGGGTACAGATACGCAGTATTTT. The chain employs TRBV30 and TRBJ2-3; 8 nucleotides line up with TRBD2. The CDR3 extends over 13 amino acids. V shed 8 bases and J 3 bases; nucleotides not matched to a gene: 7. Germline lookup yields CDR1 GTSNPN and CDR2 SVGIG (reference sequence).